This paragraph reports one T cell receptor (beta chain). Its target is not known. The data belong to a study of CD8+ T cells in alopecia areata. Study summary: The tofacitinib course ran for 6 to 18 months and was followed by 6 months off drug. Points from the study as a whole: Uncertain still, given a single nonresponder, is whether baseline CD8+ expansion links to response. Scalp clonality and expanded CD8+ clones among the top 100 were significantly decreased by tofacitinib.

Sequencing templates came from extracted RNA that was reverse transcribed into cDNA. Using immunoSEQ multiplex PCR, the repertoire was profiled, and TCRdb retains in-frame clones only, with some absent. Counted here are around 110,000 clones, around 83% occurring once; the ten biggest clones make up around 25%. Noted treatment: oral pan-JAK inhibitor, 5-10 mg twice daily. Researchers took lesional scalp punch biopsies and peripheral blood from people who were alopecia areata patients. V was cut by 8 bases and J by 0 bases, with 13 bases left in between. The CDR3 extends over 14 amino acids. Per germline, CDR1 MNHEY and CDR2 SMNVEV (reference sequence).

The V and J genes are TRBV27 and TRBJ1-1, with a tentative D call TRBD1 (6 bases). The input for sequencing was CD8+ T cells sorted from blood, taken at week 24, from a patient treated with tofacitinib. The TCR sequence derives from a human donor with alopecia areata. The CDR3 DNA reads TGTGCCAGCCACGGAGGGGGAATGAACACTGAAGCTTTCTTT. Translated: CASHGGGMNTEAFF.